This T cell receptor beta chain was retrieved from a study of cytomegalovirus exposure and HLA in healthy donors. TCRdb's table, derived via immunoSEQ multiplex PCR, lists solely in-frame clones and lacks some. This sample has under 350,000 clones, with around 86% found just once. Germline assignment: CDR1 SEHNR and CDR2 FQNEAQ (reference sequence). The germline V and J ends were trimmed by 5 bases and 5 bases, with 22 bases remaining between them. This CDR3 is built from 16 residues. With regard to this clone: Its antigen is still unknown.

Findings and limits, study-wide: The authors enumerated over 150 TCR beta chains as linked to cytomegalovirus.

The source is a woman under 30 in good health and CMV-seronegative. The rearrangement links TRBV7-9 to TRBJ2-7; a possible D gene is TRBD1 (5 bases). Sequencing was done on a sample of PBMCs. CDR3 amino acids: CASSPVVWGRRDEQYF. CDR3 in DNA: TGTGCCAGCAGCCCCGTAGTATGGGGCAGAAGGGACGAGCAGTACTTC.